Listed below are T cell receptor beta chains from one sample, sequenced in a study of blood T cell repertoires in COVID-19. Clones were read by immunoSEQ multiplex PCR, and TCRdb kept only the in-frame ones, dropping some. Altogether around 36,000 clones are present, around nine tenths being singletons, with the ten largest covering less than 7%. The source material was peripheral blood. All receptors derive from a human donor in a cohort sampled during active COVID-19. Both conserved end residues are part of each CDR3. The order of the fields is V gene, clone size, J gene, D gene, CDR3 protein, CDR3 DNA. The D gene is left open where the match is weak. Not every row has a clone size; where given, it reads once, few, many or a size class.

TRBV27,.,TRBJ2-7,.,CASSGGSYSYEQYF,TGTGCCAGCAGCGGCGGGTCTTACTCCTACGAGCAGTACTTC
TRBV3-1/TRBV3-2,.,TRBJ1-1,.,CASSQVVGGEAFF,TGTGCCAGCAGCCAAGTGGTCGGCGGTGAAGCTTTCTTT
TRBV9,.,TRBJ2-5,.,CASSVNPSGTQYF,TGTGCCAGCAGCGTAAACCCTTCAGGGACCCAGTACTTC
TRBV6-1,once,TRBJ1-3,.,CASSEHSGSGNTIYF,TGTGCCAGCAGTGAACACAGTGGCAGTGGAAACACCATATATTTT
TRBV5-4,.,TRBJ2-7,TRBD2,CASSIGLAGGSYEQYF,TGTGCCAGCAGCATCGGACTAGCGGGGGGTTCCTACGAGCAGTACTTC
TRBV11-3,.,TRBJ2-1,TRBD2,CASSLRAGVYNEQFF,TGTGCCAGCAGCCTTCGAGCGGGAGTGTATAATGAGCAGTTCTTC
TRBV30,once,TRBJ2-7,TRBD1,CAWSVLGQGSSYEQYF,TGTGCCTGGAGTGTATTGGGACAGGGGAGCTCCTACGAGCAGTACTTC
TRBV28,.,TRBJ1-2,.,CASSLIQDYGYTF,TGTGCCAGCAGTTTAATCCAGGACTATGGCTACACCTTC
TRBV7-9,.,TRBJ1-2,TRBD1,CASSPRDSLDLNYGYTF,TGTGCCAGCAGTCCCAGGGACAGCCTTGACCTTAACTATGGCTACACCTTC
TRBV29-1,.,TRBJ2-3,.,CSVEAGRASTDTQYF,TGCAGCGTTGAGGCTGGCAGGGCAAGCACAGATACGCAGTATTTT